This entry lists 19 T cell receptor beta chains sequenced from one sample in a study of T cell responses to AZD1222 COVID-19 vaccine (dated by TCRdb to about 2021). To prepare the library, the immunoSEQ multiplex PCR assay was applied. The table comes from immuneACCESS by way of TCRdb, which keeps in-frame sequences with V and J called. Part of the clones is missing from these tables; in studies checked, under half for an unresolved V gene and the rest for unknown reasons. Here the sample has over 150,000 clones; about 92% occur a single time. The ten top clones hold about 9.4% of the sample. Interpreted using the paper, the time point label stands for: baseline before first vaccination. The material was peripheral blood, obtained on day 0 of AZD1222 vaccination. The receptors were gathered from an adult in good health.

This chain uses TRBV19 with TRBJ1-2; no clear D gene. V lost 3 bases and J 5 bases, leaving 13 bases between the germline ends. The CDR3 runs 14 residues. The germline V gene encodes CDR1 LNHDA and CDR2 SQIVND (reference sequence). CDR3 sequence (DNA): TGTGCCAGTAGTATCGCGGAGGGCCGGTATGGCTACACCTTC. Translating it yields CASSIAEGRYGYTF.

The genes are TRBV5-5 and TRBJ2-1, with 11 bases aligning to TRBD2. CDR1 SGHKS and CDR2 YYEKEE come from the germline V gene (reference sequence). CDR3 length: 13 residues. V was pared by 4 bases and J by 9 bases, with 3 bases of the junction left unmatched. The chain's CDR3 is CASSRGLAGEQFF. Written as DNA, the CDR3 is TGTGCCAGCAGCCGCGGACTAGCGGGTGAGCAGTTCTTC.

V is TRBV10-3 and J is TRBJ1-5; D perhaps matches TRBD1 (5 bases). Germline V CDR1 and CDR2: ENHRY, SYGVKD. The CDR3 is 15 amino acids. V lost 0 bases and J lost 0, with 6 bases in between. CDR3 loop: CAISESQGSNQPQHF. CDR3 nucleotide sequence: TGTGCCATCAGTGAGTCCCAGGGTAGCAATCAGCCCCAGCATTTT.

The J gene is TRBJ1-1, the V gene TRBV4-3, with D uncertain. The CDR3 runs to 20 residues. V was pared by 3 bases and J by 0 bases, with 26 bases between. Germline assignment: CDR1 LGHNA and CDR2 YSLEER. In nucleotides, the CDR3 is TGCGCCAGCAGCCAGAATAGCTATCGGGGTTTTATGTCCATGAACACTGAAGCTTTCTTT. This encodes CASSQNSYRGFMSMNTEAFF.

CDR3 DNA: TGCGCCAGCAGCTTGGACCCGTCCACAGTGAGCACTGAAGCTTTCTTT. Translated: CASSLDPSTVSTEAFF. The V and J genes are TRBV5-1 and TRBJ1-1; D is unresolved. V was cut by 0 bases and J by 4 bases, with 16 bases left in between. Germline-derived CDR1 and CDR2 are SGHRS and YFSETQ. CDR3 length equals 16 residues.

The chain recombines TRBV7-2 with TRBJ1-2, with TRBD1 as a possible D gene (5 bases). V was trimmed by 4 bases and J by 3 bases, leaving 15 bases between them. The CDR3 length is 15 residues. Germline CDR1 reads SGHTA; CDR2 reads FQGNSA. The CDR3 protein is CASSSTGVRDYGYTF. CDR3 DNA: TGTGCCAGCAGCTCAACAGGCGTTCGGGACTATGGCTACACCTTC.

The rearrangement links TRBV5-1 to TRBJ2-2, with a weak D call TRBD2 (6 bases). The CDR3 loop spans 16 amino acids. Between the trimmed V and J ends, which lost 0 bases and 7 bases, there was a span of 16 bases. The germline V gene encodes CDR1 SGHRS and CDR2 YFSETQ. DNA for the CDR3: TGCGCCAGCAGCTTGGAACCTAGCGTAGGAGGCGGGGAGCTGTTTTTT. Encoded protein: CASSLEPSVGGGELFF.

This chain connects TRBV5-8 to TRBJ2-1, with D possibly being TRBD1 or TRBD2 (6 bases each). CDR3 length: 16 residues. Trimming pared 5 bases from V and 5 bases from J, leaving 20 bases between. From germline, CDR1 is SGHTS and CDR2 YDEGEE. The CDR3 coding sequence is TGTGCCAGCAGACCCGCTCCCGGGGGCTTCAACAATGAGCAGTTCTTC. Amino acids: CASRPAPGGFNNEQFF.

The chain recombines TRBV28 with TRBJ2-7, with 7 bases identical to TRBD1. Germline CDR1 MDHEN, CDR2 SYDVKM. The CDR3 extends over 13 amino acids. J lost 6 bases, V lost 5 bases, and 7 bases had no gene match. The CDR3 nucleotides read TGTGCCAGCAGTCTCCACAGGGGCGGCGAGCAGTACGTC. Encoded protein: CASSLHRGGEQYV.

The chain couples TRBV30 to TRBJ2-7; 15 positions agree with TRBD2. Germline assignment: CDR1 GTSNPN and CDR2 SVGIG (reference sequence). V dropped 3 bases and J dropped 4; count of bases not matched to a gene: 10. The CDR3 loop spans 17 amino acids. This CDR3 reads CAWSDPGTSGRRYEQYF. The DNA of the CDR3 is TGTGCCTGGAGCGACCCCGGGACTAGCGGGAGGAGGTACGAGCAGTACTTC. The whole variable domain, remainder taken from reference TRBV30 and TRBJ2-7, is SQTIHQWPATLVQPVGSPLSLECTVEGTSNPNLYWYRQAAGRGLQLLFYSVGIGQISSEVPQNLSASRPQDRQFILSSKKLLLSDSGFYLCAWSDPGTSGRRYEQYFGPGTRLTVT.

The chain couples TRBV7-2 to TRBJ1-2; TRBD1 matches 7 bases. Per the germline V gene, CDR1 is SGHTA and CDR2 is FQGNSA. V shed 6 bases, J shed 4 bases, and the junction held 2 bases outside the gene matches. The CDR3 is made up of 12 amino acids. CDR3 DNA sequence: TGTGCCAGCAGTCGGGACAGCTATGGCTACACCTTC. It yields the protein CASSRDSYGYTF. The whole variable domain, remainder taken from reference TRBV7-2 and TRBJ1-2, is GAGVSQSPSNKVTEKGKDVELRCDPISGHTALYWYRQSLGQGLEFLIYFQGNSAPDKSGLPSDRFSAERTGGSVSTLTIQRTQQEDSAVYLCASSRDSYGYTFGSGTRLTVV.

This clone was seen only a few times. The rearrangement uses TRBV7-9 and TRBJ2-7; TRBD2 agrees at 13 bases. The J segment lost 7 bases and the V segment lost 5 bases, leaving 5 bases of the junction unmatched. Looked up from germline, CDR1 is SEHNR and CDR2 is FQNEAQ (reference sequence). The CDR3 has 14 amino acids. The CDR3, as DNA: TGTGCCAGCAGCACCGGGGGACTAGCGGGAGAGCAGTACTTC. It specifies CASSTGGLAGEQYF. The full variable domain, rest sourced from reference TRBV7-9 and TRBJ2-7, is DTGVSQNPRHKITKRGQNVTFRCDPISEHNRLYWYRQTLGQGPEFLTYFQNEAQLEKSRLLSDRFSAERPKGSFSTLEIQRTEQGDSAMYLCASSTGGLAGEQYFGPGTRLTVT.

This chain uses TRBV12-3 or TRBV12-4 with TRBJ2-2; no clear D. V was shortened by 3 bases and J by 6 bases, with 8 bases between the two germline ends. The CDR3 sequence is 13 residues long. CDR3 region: CASSLARAGELFF. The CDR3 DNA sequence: TGTGCCAGCAGTTTGGCTAGGGCCGGGGAGCTGTTTTTT.

CDR3 in DNA: TGTGCCAGCAGTCGGACGGGTGAGCAGTTCTTC. It translates to CASSRTGEQFF. V usage is TRBV7-9 and J usage is TRBJ2-1; D not resolved. Germline-derived CDR1 and CDR2 are SEHNR and FQNEAQ (reference sequence). Trimming left V 6 bases short and J 9 bases short, with 9 bases between. There are 11 residues in the CDR3.

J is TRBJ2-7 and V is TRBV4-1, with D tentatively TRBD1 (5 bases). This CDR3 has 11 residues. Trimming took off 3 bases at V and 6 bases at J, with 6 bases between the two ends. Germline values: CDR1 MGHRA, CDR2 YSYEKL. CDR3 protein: CASSQQGEQYF. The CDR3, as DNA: TGCGCCAGCAGCCAGCAGGGCGAGCAGTACTTC.

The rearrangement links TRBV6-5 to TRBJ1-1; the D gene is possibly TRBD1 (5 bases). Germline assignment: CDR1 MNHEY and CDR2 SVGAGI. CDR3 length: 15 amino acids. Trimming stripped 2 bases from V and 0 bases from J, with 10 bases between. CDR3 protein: CASSYGGIMNTEAFF. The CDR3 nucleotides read TGTGCCAGCAGTTACGGGGGGATCATGAACACTGAAGCTTTCTTT.

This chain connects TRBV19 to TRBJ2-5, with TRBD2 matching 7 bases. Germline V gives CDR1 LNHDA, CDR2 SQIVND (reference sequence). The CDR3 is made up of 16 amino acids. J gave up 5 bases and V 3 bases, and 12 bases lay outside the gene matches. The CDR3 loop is CASSMGLAAFGETQYF. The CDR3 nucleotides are TGTGCCAGTAGTATGGGGCTAGCGGCCTTTGGGGAGACCCAGTACTTC.

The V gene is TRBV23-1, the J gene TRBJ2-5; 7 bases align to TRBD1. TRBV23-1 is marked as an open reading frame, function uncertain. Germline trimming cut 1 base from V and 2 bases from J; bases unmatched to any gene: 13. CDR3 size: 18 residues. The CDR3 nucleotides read TGCGCCAGCAGTCAATACCGGCCACACTCGGGACAGCAAGAGACCCAGTACTTC. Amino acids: CASSQYRPHSGQQETQYF.

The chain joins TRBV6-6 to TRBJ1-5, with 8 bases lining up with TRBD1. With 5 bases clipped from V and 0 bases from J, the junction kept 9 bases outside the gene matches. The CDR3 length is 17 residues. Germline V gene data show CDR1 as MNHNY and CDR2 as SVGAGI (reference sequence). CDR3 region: CASSPADRDYSNQPQHF. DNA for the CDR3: TGTGCCAGCAGTCCAGCGGACAGGGATTATAGCAATCAGCCCCAGCATTTT.